Listed below are T cell receptor beta chains from one sample, sequenced in a study of blood T cells in healthy people across ages. TCRdb re-analysed the 5' RACE reads in MiXCR, keeping a single row per CDR3 protein. The sample lists about 640,000 distinct CDR3 sequences; under 30% were seen once. The specimen sequenced was blood. The receptors stem from a woman of 80 years or more in good health. CDR3s include the opening cysteine and the closing phenylalanine or tryptophan. D genes are given only for firm matches. The listing skips clone size in some rows; elsewhere it reads once, few, many or a size class.

D gene: .
clone size: .
V gene: TRBV29-1
J gene: TRBJ2-7
CDR3 DNA: TGCAGCGCCTCTCTCGACAAGGCCAACGAGCAGTACTTC
CDR3 protein: CSASLDKANEQYF

D gene: TRBD2
clone size: many
V gene: TRBV2
J gene: TRBJ2-3
CDR3 DNA: TGTGCCGGGACGGGGGGGAGCTTTGGCACAGATACGCAGTATTTT
CDR3 protein: CAGTGGSFGTDTQYF

D gene: TRBD2
clone size: .
V gene: TRBV4-1
J gene: TRBJ2-5
CDR3 DNA: TGCGCCAGCAGCCAAGCGGGGGGGCCTGCTGAGCAGTACTTC
CDR3 protein: CASSQAGGPAEQYF

D gene: .
clone size: many
V gene: TRBV7-2
J gene: TRBJ1-1
CDR3 DNA: TGTGCCAGCAGCTTAGCCCGGACGCAGGCTGAAGCTTTCTTT
CDR3 protein: CASSLARTQAEAFF

D gene: .
clone size: .
V gene: TRBV4-2
J gene: TRBJ2-4
CDR3 DNA: TGTGCCAGCAGCCACAGTGATCGGGCCAAAAACATTCAGTACTTC
CDR3 protein: CASSHSDRAKNIQYF

D gene: TRBD2
clone size: few
V gene: TRBV2
J gene: TRBJ2-7
CDR3 DNA: TGTGCCAGCAGCGCTTTGTCTAGCGGGGAGTACTTC
CDR3 protein: CASSALSSGEYF

D gene: .
clone size: .
V gene: TRBV28
J gene: TRBJ1-5
CDR3 DNA: TGTGCCAGCAGTTTAGGTAGCCCTGGGGTATCTAGCAATCAGCCCCAGCATTTT
CDR3 protein: CASSLGSPGVSSNQPQHF

D gene: .
clone size: many
V gene: TRBV5-1
J gene: TRBJ2-5
CDR3 DNA: TGCGCCAGCAGCTCCGACGTATTCCAAGAGACCCAGTACTTC
CDR3 protein: CASSSDVFQETQYF

D gene: TRBD1
clone size: .
V gene: TRBV6-1
J gene: TRBJ1-6
CDR3 DNA: TGTGCCAGCAACCGACGGGACAGGGGAAATTCACCCCTCCACTTT
CDR3 protein: CASNRRDRGNSPLHF

D gene: .
clone size: many
V gene: TRBV20-1
J gene: TRBJ2-7
CDR3 DNA: TGCAGTGCTAGAGGATCCGGGACCGATTCCTACGAGCAGTACTTC
CDR3 protein: CSARGSGTDSYEQYF

D gene: .
clone size: few
V gene: TRBV28
J gene: TRBJ2-5
CDR3 DNA: TGTGCCAGCAGTTCGGGCGGGGTCGGAGGAGAGACCCAGTACTTC
CDR3 protein: CASSSGGVGGETQYF

D gene: TRBD1
clone size: many
V gene: TRBV18
J gene: TRBJ2-5
CDR3 DNA: TGTGCCAGCTCACCACGGACAGGGTTTGGAGACCAGTACTTC
CDR3 protein: CASSPRTGFGDQYF

D gene: TRBD1
clone size: many
V gene: TRBV4-3
J gene: TRBJ2-3
CDR3 DNA: TGCGCCAGCAGCCAAGACGGGACAGGGGGTACAGATACGCAGTATTTT
CDR3 protein: CASSQDGTGGTDTQYF

D gene: .
clone size: .
V gene: TRBV6-6
J gene: TRBJ1-5
CDR3 DNA: TGTGCCAGCAGTTACTCGATAGAAAGCAATCAGCCCCAGCATTTT
CDR3 protein: CASSYSIESNQPQHF

D gene: TRBD2
clone size: .
V gene: TRBV3-1
J gene: TRBJ2-1
CDR3 DNA: TGTGCCAGCAACCCGGGACTAGCGGGGTCGAGACACTACAATGAGCAGTTCTTC
CDR3 protein: CASNPGLAGSRHYNEQFF

D gene: .
clone size: many
V gene: TRBV5-1
J gene: TRBJ2-6
CDR3 DNA: TGCGCCAGCAGCCCCTACCGGGGAACCCCTGGGGCCAACGTCCTGACTTTC
CDR3 protein: CASSPYRGTPGANVLTF

D gene: .
clone size: many
V gene: TRBV7-9
J gene: TRBJ1-4
CDR3 DNA: TGTGCCAGCAGCTTAGGCCGCAGAAGGAATGAAAAACTGTTTTTT
CDR3 protein: CASSLGRRRNEKLFF

D gene: TRBD2
clone size: few
V gene: TRBV10-2
J gene: TRBJ2-3
CDR3 DNA: TGCGCCAGCAGTGAGTCGGGGAGCGGGGAAGATACGCAGTATTTT
CDR3 protein: CASSESGSGEDTQYF

D gene: TRBD1
clone size: .
V gene: TRBV5-1
J gene: TRBJ2-4
CDR3 DNA: TGCGCCAGCAGCTTCCAGGGACAGGGGGGACTGTACTTC
CDR3 protein: CASSFQGQGGLYF

D gene: .
clone size: .
V gene: TRBV30
J gene: TRBJ2-1
CDR3 DNA: TGTGCCTGGGAACCCGGAACTTACAATGAGCAGTTCTTC
CDR3 protein: CAWEPGTYNEQFF

D gene: .
clone size: .
V gene: TRBV5-5
J gene: TRBJ1-3
CDR3 DNA: TGTGCCAGCAGCTTTACAGGGGGAAACACCATATATTTT
CDR3 protein: CASSFTGGNTIYF

D gene: TRBD2
clone size: .
V gene: TRBV4-1
J gene: TRBJ2-5
CDR3 DNA: TGCGCCAGCAGCCGTCCCGGTGCCCTCAAGCGGGGGGGATACAATGAGCAGTACTTC
CDR3 protein: CASSRPGALKRGGYNEQYF

D gene: .
clone size: .
V gene: TRBV28
J gene: TRBJ2-5
CDR3 DNA: TGTGCCAGCAGTTGGGGGGCGTTGAGCAATGAGCAGTACTTC
CDR3 protein: CASSWGALSNEQYF

D gene: .
clone size: few
V gene: TRBV2
J gene: TRBJ1-2
CDR3 DNA: TGTGCCAGCAGTGAAACCTCAGGCCTCTATGGCTACACCTTC
CDR3 protein: CASSETSGLYGYTF

D gene: .
clone size: few
V gene: TRBV6-2/TRBV6-3
J gene: TRBJ2-2
CDR3 DNA: TGTGCCAGCAGAAGAGCAGGGAATAACGGGGAGCTGTTTTTT
CDR3 protein: CASRRAGNNGELFF

D gene: .
clone size: .
V gene: TRBV28
J gene: TRBJ1-6
CDR3 DNA: TGTGCCAGCAGTTTAAGTTTCGGGCGTAATTCACCCCTCCACTTT
CDR3 protein: CASSLSFGRNSPLHF

D gene: TRBD1
clone size: .
V gene: TRBV7-2
J gene: TRBJ2-3
CDR3 DNA: TGTGCCAGCAGCTCCCGACAGGGAACGCAGTATTTT
CDR3 protein: CASSSRQGTQYF

D gene: .
clone size: many
V gene: TRBV5-1
J gene: TRBJ1-1
CDR3 DNA: TGCGCCAGCAGCTTGGGGGGGCGCTTAAACACTGAAGCTTTCTTT
CDR3 protein: CASSLGGRLNTEAFF

D gene: .
clone size: many
V gene: TRBV4-3
J gene: TRBJ2-5
CDR3 DNA: TGCGCCAGCAGCCAAGAATGGGGCCGCGAAGAGACCCAGTACTTC
CDR3 protein: CASSQEWGREETQYF

D gene: .
clone size: once
V gene: TRBV30
J gene: TRBJ2-3
CDR3 DNA: TGTGCCTGGAGTGTACGGGCTGGCGACACGCAGTATTTT
CDR3 protein: CAWSVRAGDTQYF

D gene: .
clone size: .
V gene: TRBV6-5
J gene: TRBJ2-1
CDR3 DNA: TGTGCCAGCAGTTACAGGCGGGTATTTCGGCATGAGCAGTTCTTC
CDR3 protein: CASSYRRVFRHEQFF

D gene: .
clone size: .
V gene: TRBV27
J gene: TRBJ2-5
CDR3 DNA: TGTGCCAGCAGTCCCCTCCGCAAAGAAGAGACCCAGTACTTC
CDR3 protein: CASSPLRKEETQYF

D gene: .
clone size: .
V gene: TRBV7-2
J gene: TRBJ1-2
CDR3 DNA: TGTGCCAGCAGCTTAAGAGGGGGGCATGGCTACACCTTC
CDR3 protein: CASSLRGGHGYTF

D gene: .
clone size: many
V gene: TRBV7-3
J gene: TRBJ1-2
CDR3 DNA: TGTGCCAGCAGCTCAAATCCTGGAAACTATGGCTACACCTTC
CDR3 protein: CASSSNPGNYGYTF

D gene: .
clone size: many
V gene: TRBV20-1
J gene: TRBJ2-3
CDR3 DNA: TGCAGTGCGGAGCTGTCTAGTACGCAGTATTTT
CDR3 protein: CSAELSSTQYF

D gene: .
clone size: many
V gene: TRBV5-1
J gene: TRBJ2-3
CDR3 DNA: TGCGCCAGCAGCTTGGCGAACAGAAGGGCTTCAGATACGCAGTATTTT
CDR3 protein: CASSLANRRASDTQYF